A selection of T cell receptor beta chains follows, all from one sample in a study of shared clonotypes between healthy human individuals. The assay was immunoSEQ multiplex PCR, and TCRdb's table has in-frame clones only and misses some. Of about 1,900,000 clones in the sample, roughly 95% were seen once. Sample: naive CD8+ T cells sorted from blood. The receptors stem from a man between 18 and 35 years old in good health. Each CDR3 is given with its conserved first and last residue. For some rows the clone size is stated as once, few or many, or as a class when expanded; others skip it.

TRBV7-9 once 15 CASSFTTSASYEQYF
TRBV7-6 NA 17 CASSLAPKTSGEETQYF
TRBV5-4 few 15 CASSGGTGGNGGYTF
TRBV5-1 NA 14 CASSNSRDSYEQYF
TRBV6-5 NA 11 CASSYPGTQYF
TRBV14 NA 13 CASSLLSGNTIYF
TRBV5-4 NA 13 CASSYTGGGEQYF
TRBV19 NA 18 CASSISPRVIVRNTEAFF
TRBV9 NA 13 CASSEGRSTEAFF
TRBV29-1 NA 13 CSVGGALNYGYTF
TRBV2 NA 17 CASSFPQAGGTQETQYF
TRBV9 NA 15 CASSVDGRATDTQYF
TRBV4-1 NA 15 CASSQGFLNSYEQYF
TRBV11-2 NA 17 CASSPSFSPVANNEQFF
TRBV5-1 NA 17 CASSLVLAEPTGDTQYF
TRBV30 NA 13 CAWRRIGGETQYF